The clone carrying this T cell receptor (beta chain) was found once. Its antigen is as yet unknown. Trimming left V 4 bases short and J 5 bases short, with 14 bases between. Germline V gene lookup returns CDR1 SQVTM and CDR2 ANQGSEA. The CDR3 sequence is 13 residues long. The entry originates in a study of cytomegalovirus exposure and HLA in healthy donors. Whole-study findings and limits: Most subjects' HLA-A and HLA-B alleles were reportedly predicted from TCR beta sequences. TCR beta sequences numbering more than 15,000 were associated with HLA alleles at 0.05 false discovery rate in a later analysis. Apart from CMV serostatus, no immune exposure information was available. Most TCR sequences proved rare, with some public TCRs found in many donors.

A multiplex PCR was run with 60 Vbeta primers and 13 Jbeta primers. TCRdb's table, derived via immunoSEQ multiplex PCR, lists solely in-frame clones and lacks some. The table lists approximately 59,000 clones, 60% to 80% of them singletons. The origin of this receptor is a girl between 10 and 17 years old in good health and CMV-seropositive. The rearrangement joins TRBV29-1 to TRBJ2-5; D gene ambiguous. The specimen sequenced was PBMCs. CDR3 in amino acids: CSVGLVLVETQYF. The DNA for the CDR3 is TGCAGCGTTGGACTTGTTCTCGTGGAGACCCAGTACTTC.